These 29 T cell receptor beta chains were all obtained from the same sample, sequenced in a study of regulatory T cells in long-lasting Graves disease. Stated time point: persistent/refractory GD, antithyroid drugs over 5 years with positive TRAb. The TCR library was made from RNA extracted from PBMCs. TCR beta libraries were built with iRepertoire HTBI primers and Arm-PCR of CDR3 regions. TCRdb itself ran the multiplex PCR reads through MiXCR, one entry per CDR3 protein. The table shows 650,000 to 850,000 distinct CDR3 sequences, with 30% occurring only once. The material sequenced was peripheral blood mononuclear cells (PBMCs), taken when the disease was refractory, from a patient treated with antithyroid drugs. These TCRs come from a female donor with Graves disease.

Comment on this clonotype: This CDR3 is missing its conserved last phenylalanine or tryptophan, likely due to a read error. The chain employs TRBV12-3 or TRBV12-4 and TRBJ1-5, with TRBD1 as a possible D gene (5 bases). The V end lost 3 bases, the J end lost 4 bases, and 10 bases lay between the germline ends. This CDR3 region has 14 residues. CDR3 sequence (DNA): TGTGCCAGCAGTTTCGGGACCCCTAATCAGCCCCAGCATTCT. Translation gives CASSFGTPNQPQHS.

CDR3 amino acids: CASSARGAKNIQYF. DNA for the CDR3: TGTGCCAGTAGTGCCAGGGGAGCCAAAAACATTCAGTACTTC. The V call is TRBV19, the J call TRBJ2-4; weak D call: TRBD1 (6 bases). Germline V gives CDR1 LNHDA, CDR2 SQIVND (reference sequence). Trimming removed 5 bases from V and 0 bases from J, with 8 bases in between. This CDR3 comprises 14 residues.

The CDR3 reads CASSEGVPGLYGLPAGELFF. In DNA, the CDR3 is TGTGCCAGCAGTGAGGGGGTTCCGGGTTTGTACGGACTACCCGCCGGGGAGCTGTTTTTT. The J gene is TRBJ2-2, the V gene TRBV25-1, with a tentative D call TRBD2 (6 bases). Looked up from germline, CDR1 is MGHDK and CDR2 is SYGVNS. V was pared by 3 bases and J by 6 bases, with 29 bases between. The CDR3 totals 20 residues.

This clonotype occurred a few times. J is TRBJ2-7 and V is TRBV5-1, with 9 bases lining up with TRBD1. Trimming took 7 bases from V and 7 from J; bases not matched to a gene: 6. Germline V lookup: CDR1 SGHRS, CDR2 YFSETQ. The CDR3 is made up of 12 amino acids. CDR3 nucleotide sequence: TGCGCCAGCCGCATAGGACAGGGGGAGCAGTACTTC. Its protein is CASRIGQGEQYF.

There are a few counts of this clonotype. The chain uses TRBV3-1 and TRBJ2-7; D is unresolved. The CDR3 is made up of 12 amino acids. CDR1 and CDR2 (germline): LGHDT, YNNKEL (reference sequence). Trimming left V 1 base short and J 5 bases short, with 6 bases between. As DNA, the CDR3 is TGTGCCAGCAGCCAAGTGTACCACGAGCAGTACTTC. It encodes CASSQVYHEQYF.

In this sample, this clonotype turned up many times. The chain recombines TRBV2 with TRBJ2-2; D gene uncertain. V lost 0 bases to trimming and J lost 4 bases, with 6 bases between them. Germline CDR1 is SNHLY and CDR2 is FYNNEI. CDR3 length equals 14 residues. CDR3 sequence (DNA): TGTGCCAGCAGTGAAGCGCTTCGCACCGGGGAGCTGTTTTTT. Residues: CASSEALRTGELFF.

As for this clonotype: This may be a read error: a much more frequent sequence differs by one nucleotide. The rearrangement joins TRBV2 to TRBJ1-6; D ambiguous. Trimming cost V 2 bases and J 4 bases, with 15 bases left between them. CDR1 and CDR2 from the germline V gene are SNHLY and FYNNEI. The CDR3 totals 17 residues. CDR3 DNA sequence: TGTGCCAGCAGTGAACCGTTATCTGCGCAGTATAATTCACCCCTCCACTTT. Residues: CASSEPLSAQYNSPLHF.

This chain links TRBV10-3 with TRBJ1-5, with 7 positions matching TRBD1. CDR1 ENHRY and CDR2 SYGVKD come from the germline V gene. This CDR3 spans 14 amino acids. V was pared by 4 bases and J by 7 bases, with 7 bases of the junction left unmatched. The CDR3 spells CAISVGTDGQPQHF. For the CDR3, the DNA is TGTGCCATCAGTGTCGGGACAGACGGCCAGCCCCAGCATTTT.

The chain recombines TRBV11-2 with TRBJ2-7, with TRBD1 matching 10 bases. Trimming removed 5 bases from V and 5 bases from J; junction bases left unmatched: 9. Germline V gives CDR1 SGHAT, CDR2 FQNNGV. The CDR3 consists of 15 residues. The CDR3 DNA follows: TGTGCCAGCAGCCCACCCGGGACAGGGGAGAACGAGCAGTACTTC. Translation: CASSPPGTGENEQYF. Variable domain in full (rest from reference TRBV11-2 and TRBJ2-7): EAGVAQSPRYKIIEKRQSVAFWCNPISGHATLYWYQQILGQGPKLLIQFQNNGVVDDSQLPKDRFSAERLKGVDSTLKIQPAKLEDSAVYLCASSPPGTGENEQYFGPGTRLTVT.

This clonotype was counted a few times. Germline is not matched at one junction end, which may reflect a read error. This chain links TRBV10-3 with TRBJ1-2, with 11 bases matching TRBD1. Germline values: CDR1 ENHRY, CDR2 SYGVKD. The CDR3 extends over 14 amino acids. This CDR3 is CATSTGTGGNGYTF. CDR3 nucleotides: TGTGCCACCAGTACCGGGACAGGGGGAAATGGCTACACCTTC.

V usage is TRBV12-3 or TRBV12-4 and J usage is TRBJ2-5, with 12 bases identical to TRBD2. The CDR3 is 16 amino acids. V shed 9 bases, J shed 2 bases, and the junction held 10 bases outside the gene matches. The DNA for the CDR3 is TGTGCCAGTCCATTCCGACTAGCGGGAGTTCAAGAGACCCAGTACTTC. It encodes CASPFRLAGVQETQYF.

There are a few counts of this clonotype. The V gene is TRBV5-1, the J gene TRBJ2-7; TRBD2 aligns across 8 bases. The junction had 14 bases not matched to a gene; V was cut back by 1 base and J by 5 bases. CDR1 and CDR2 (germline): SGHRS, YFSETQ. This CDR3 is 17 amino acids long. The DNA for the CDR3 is TGCGCCAGCAGCTTGACTGCGAGCGGGAGTCTTTGGGACGAGCAGTACTTC. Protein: CASSLTASGSLWDEQYF.

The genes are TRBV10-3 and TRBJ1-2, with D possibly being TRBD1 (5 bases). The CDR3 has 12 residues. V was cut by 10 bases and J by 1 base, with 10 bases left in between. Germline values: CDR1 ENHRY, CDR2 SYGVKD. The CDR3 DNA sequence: TGTGCCACCCGGACAAATAACTATGGCTACACCTTC. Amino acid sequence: CATRTNNYGYTF.

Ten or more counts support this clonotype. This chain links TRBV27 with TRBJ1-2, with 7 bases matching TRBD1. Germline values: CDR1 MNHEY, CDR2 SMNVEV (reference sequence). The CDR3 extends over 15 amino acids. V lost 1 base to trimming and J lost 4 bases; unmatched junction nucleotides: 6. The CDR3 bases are TGTGCCAGCAGTTTATTCTCCGCAGGGGGCTATGGCTACACCTTC. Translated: CASSLFSAGGYGYTF.

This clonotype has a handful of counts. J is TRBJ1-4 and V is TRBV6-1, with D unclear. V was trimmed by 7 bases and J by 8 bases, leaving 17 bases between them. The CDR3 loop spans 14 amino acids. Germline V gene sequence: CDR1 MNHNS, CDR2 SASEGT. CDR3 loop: CASTSAGRLEKLFF. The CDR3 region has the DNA TGTGCCAGCACCTCGGCCGGACGGTTAGAAAAACTGTTTTTT.

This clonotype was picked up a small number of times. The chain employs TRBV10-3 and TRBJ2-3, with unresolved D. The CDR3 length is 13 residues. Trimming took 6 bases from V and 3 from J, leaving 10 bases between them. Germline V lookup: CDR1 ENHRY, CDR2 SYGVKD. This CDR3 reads CAIRSVITDTQYF. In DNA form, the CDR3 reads TGTGCCATCAGGAGCGTTATTACAGATACGCAGTATTTT.

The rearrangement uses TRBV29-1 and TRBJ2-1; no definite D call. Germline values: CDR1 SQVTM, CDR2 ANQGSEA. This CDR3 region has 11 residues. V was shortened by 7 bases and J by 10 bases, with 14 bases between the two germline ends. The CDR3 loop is CSARIGPEQFF. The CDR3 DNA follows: TGCAGCGCCAGGATAGGCCCCGAGCAGTTCTTC.

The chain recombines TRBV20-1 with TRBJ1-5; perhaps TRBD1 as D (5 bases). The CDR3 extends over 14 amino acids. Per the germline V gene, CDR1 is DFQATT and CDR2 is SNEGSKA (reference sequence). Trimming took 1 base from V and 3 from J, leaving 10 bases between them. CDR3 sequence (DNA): TGCAGTGCTAGAGGGCAGGGTTACAATCAGCCCCAGCATTTT. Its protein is CSARGQGYNQPQHF.

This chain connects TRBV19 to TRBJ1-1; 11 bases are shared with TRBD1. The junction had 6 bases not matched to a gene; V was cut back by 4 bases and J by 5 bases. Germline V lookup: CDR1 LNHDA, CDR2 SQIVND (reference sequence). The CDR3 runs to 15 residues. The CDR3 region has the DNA TGTGCCAGTAGTACGGACAGGGGGCCCAATACTGAAGCTTTCTTT. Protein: CASSTDRGPNTEAFF.

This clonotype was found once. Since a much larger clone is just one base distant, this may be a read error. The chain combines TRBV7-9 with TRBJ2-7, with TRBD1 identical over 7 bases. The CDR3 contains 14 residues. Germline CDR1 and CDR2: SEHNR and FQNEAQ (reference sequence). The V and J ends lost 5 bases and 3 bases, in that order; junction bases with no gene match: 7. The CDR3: CASSPPTGNYEQYF. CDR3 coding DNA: TGTGCCAGCAGCCCACCGACAGGGAACTACGAGCAGTACTTC.

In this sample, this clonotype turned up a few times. The CDR3 DNA is TGTGCCAGCAGATATAGCGGGGGACGAGAGACCCAGTACTTC. Protein product: CASRYSGGRETQYF. This chain joins TRBV6-1 and TRBJ2-5, with 9 bases aligning to TRBD2. The CDR3 has 14 amino acids. Germline trimming cut 6 bases from V and 4 bases from J; bases unmatched to any gene: 6. CDR1 and CDR2 from the germline V gene are MNHNS and SASEGT.

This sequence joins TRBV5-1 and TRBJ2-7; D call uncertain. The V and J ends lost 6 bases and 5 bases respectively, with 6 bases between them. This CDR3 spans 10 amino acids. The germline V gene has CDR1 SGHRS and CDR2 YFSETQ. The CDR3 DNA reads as TGCGCCAGCATATGGGACGAGCAGTACTTC. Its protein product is CASIWDEQYF. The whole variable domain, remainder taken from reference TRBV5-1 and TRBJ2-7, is KAGVTQTPRYLIKTRGQQVTLSCSPISGHRSVSWYQQTPGQGLQFLFEYFSETQRNKGNFPGRFSGRQFSNSRSEMNVSTLELGDSALYLCASIWDEQYFGPGTRLTVT.

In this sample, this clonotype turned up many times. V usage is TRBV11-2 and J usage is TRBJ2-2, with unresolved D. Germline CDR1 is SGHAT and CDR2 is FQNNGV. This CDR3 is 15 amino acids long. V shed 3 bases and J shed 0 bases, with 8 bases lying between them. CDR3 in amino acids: CASSFTKANTGELFF. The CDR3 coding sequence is TGTGCCAGCAGCTTTACAAAAGCGAACACCGGGGAGCTGTTTTTT.

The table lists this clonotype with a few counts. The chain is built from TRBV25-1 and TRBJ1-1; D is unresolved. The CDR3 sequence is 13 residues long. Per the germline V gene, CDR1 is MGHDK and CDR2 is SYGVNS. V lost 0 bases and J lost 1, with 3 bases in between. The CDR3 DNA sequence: TGTGCCAGCAGTGAATACAGGAACACTGAAGCTTTCTTT. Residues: CASSEYRNTEAFF.

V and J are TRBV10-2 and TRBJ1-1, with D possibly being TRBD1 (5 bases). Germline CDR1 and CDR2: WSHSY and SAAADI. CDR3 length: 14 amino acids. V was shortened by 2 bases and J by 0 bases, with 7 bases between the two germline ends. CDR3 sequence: CASSEGAMNTEAFF. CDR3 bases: TGCGCCAGCAGTGAGGGGGCTATGAACACTGAAGCTTTCTTT.

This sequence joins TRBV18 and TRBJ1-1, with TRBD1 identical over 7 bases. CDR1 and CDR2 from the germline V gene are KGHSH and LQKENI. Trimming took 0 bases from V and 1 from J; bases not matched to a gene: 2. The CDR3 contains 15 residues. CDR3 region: CASSPPWTGNTEAFF. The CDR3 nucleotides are TGTGCCAGCTCACCACCGTGGACAGGGAACACTGAAGCTTTCTTT.

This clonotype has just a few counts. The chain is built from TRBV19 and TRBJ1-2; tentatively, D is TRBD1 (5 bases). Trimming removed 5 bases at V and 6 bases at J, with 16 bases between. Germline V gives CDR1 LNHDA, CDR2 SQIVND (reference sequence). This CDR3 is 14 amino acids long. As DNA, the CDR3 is TGTGCCAGTAGTCTCTCATCGGGACCAGATGGCTACACCTTC. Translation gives CASSLSSGPDGYTF.

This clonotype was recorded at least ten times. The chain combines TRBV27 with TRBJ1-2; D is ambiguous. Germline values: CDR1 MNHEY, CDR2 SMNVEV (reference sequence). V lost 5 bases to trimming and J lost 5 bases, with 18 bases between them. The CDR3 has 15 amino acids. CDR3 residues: CASSALPGKVYGYTF. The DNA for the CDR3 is TGTGCCAGCAGTGCCCTGCCCGGAAAAGTATATGGCTACACCTTC.

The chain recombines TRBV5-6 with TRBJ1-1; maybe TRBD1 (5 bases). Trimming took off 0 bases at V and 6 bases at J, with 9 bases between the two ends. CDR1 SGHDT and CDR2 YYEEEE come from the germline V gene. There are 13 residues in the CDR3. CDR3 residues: CASSLVGGSEAFF. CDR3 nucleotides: TGTGCCAGCAGCTTGGTGGGGGGGTCTGAAGCTTTCTTT. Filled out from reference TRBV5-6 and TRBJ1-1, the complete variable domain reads DAGVTQSPTHLIKTRGQQVTLRCSPKSGHDTVSWYQQALGQGPQFIFQYYEEEERQRGNFPDRFSGHQFPNYSSELNVNALLLGDSALYLCASSLVGGSEAFFGQGTRLTVV.